Below, 20 T cell receptor beta chains from the same sample are listed, as sequenced in a study of early stage breast cancer tumors. Sequencing was performed with immunoSEQ multiplex PCR; in TCRdb, only in-frame clones are kept and a portion is missing. The sample holds about 31,000 clones, roughly 81% seen once. Sample: blood. These receptors came from a person aged 35-49 years with breast cancer.

The chain links TRBV25-1 to TRBJ2-2; D unclear. V lost 7 bases to trimming and J lost 1 base, with 7 bases between them. Per germline, CDR1 MGHDK and CDR2 SYGVNS. The CDR3 is made up of 13 amino acids. CDR3 residues: CASMGRNTGELFF. In DNA form, the CDR3 reads TGTGCCAGCATGGGCAGGAACACCGGGGAGCTGTTTTTT.

This chain connects TRBV11-2 to TRBJ2-5; TRBD2 matches 7 bases. CDR3 length: 17 amino acids. V lost 5 bases, J lost 4 bases, and 16 bases stayed unmatched. Germline V CDR1 and CDR2: SGHAT, FQNNGV. Written as DNA, the CDR3 is TGTGCCAGCAGCCCCCTCGCCGGGAAAGCGGGATCAGAGACCCAGTACTTC. It yields the protein CASSPLAGKAGSETQYF.

This sequence joins TRBV29-1 and TRBJ2-1; TRBD1 or TRBD2 may be the D gene (5 bases each). The CDR3 covers 15 residues. Per germline, CDR1 SQVTM and CDR2 ANQGSEA. Trimming took 3 bases from V and 4 from J, leaving 16 bases between them. CDR3 sequence reads: CSVEGDGGWYNEQFF. The DNA for the CDR3 is TGCAGCGTTGAGGGGGACGGAGGATGGTACAATGAGCAGTTCTTC.

The count of this clone is one. V is TRBV2 and J is TRBJ2-7; TRBD1 might be the D (6 bases). With 5 bases removed from V and 2 bases from J, the gap between germline ends came to 7 bases. The CDR3 has 12 residues. Germline V CDR1 and CDR2: SNHLY, FYNNEI. The CDR3 loop reads CASSRQAYEQYF. In nucleotides, the CDR3 is TGTGCCAGCAGTCGACAGGCCTACGAGCAGTACTTC. Filled out from reference TRBV2 and TRBJ2-7, the complete variable domain reads EPEVTQTPSHQVTQMGQEVILRCVPISNHLYFYWYRQILGQKVEFLVSFYNNEISEKSEIFDDQFSVERPDGSNFTLKIRSTKLEDSAMYFCASSRQAYEQYFGPGTRLTVT.

This CDR3 is CASSQGGSHYGYTF. The CDR3, as DNA: TGCGCCAGCAGCCAAGGAGGTAGCCACTATGGCTACACCTTC. The chain uses TRBV4-1 and TRBJ1-2; D unresolved. The V and J ends lost 1 base and 3 bases respectively, with 9 bases between them. The CDR3 has 14 residues. CDR1 MGHRA and CDR2 YSYEKL come from the germline V gene.

The J gene is TRBJ2-1, the V gene TRBV7-9; 9 bases match TRBD2. J gave up 2 bases and V 5 bases, and 4 bases lay outside the gene matches. In germline, CDR1 is SEHNR, CDR2 FQNEAQ (reference sequence). The CDR3 has 15 amino acids. The CDR3 spells CASSLSGSTYNEQFF. The CDR3 DNA reads TGTGCCAGCAGCCTTAGCGGGAGTACCTACAATGAGCAGTTCTTC. The full variable domain, with the rest looked up from reference TRBV7-9 and TRBJ2-1, is DTGVSQNPRHKITKRGQNVTFRCDPISEHNRLYWYRQTLGQGPEFLTYFQNEAQLEKSRLLSDRFSAERPKGSFSTLEIQRTEQGDSAMYLCASSLSGSTYNEQFFGPGTRLTVL.

V and J are TRBV7-2 and TRBJ1-1; D uncertain. The CDR3 runs 13 residues. Trimming removed 1 base from V and 5 bases from J, with 8 bases in between. Germline V gives CDR1 SGHTA, CDR2 FQGNSA. The CDR3 protein is CASSLDRGTEAFF. DNA of the CDR3: TGTGCCAGCAGCTTAGATCGGGGAACTGAAGCTTTCTTT.

The V and J genes are TRBV28 and TRBJ1-2; no definite D call. The CDR3 has 11 amino acids. CDR1 MDHEN and CDR2 SYDVKM come from the germline V gene. V dropped 10 bases and J dropped 3 bases, with 9 bases sitting between them. CDR3 loop: CATFKDYGYTF. The CDR3 DNA reads as TGTGCCACCTTCAAGGACTATGGCTACACCTTC.

The J gene is TRBJ2-7, the V gene TRBV5-4; no clear D. V was cut by 0 bases and J by 0 bases, with 7 bases left in between. The CDR3 is 14 amino acids. Germline V gives CDR1 SGHNT, CDR2 YYREEE (reference sequence). The DNA of the CDR3 is TGTGCCAGCAGCTTGGGTGGGGACTCCTACGAGCAGTACTTC. Protein sequence: CASSLGGDSYEQYF.

This clone has more than one count but fewer than ten. The CDR3 spells CAISDTGGEQYF. The CDR3 nucleotides are TGTGCCATCAGTGATACGGGGGGCGAGCAGTACTTC. The V and J genes are TRBV10-3 and TRBJ2-7; 7 bases map to TRBD2. Germline-derived CDR1 and CDR2 are ENHRY and SYGVKD. Trimming took 3 bases from V and 6 from J; bases not matched to a gene: 2. This CDR3 has 12 amino acids.

The chain couples TRBV2 to TRBJ2-2; TRBD2 aligns across 11 bases. Germline V lookup: CDR1 SNHLY, CDR2 FYNNEI. The CDR3 totals 16 residues. Germline trimming cut 8 bases from V and 3 bases from J; bases unmatched to any gene: 8. CDR3 coding DNA: TGTGCCAGCGAGTCCGGGACTAGCGGCCACACCGGGGAGCTGTTTTTT. Translation: CASESGTSGHTGELFF.

The chain links TRBV27 to TRBJ1-2; 9 bases are a match to TRBD1. The CDR3 length is 18 residues. The germline CDR1 and CDR2 sequences are MNHEY and SMNVEV (reference sequence). Trimming at V came to 6 bases and at J to 5 bases, leaving 19 bases not matched to a gene. CDR3 loop: CASSPKAHNRGRPYGYTF. CDR3 nucleotides: TGTGCCAGCAGCCCTAAGGCTCACAACAGGGGGCGCCCGTATGGCTACACCTTC.

This clone was observed a single time. This chain links TRBV5-4 with TRBJ1-3; perhaps TRBD1 as D (5 bases). The CDR3 length is 16 residues. The V and J ends lost 0 bases and 0 bases respectively, with 10 bases between them. From germline, CDR1 is SGHNT and CDR2 YYREEE (reference sequence). CDR3 amino acids: CASSLGDGLSGNTIYF. The CDR3 bases are TGTGCCAGCAGCTTGGGGGACGGCCTCTCTGGAAACACCATATATTTT.

The chain joins TRBV18 to TRBJ2-5; TRBD2 matches 11 bases. Germline-derived CDR1 and CDR2 are KGHSH and LQKENI. The CDR3 sequence is 16 residues long. V trimming: 0 bases; J trimming: 3 bases; junction bases outside the gene matches: 3. CDR3 region: CASSPPTGLAEETQYF. The CDR3 coding sequence is TGTGCCAGCTCACCACCGACGGGACTAGCGGAAGAGACCCAGTACTTC.

The J gene is TRBJ2-2, the V gene TRBV7-3; TRBD2 matches at 10 bases. The V and J ends lost 2 bases and 0 bases, in that order; junction bases with no gene match: 0. The germline V gene encodes CDR1 SGHTA and CDR2 FQGTGA. This CDR3 comprises 16 residues. In DNA, the CDR3 is TGTGCCAGCAGCTTACTAGCGGGGGCGAACACCGGGGAGCTGTTTTTT. Translating it yields CASSLLAGANTGELFF.

The V and J genes are TRBV29-1 and TRBJ1-1; no reliable D call. Germline V CDR1 and CDR2: SQVTM, ANQGSEA. V shed 7 bases and J shed 2 bases, with 14 bases lying between them. The CDR3 runs 13 residues. The CDR3 DNA follows: TGCAGCGCTGGGAGATACAGAAACACTGAAGCTTTCTTT. Protein product: CSAGRYRNTEAFF.

J is TRBJ2-5 and V is TRBV5-1; 7 nucleotides line up with TRBD1. Germline CDR1 and CDR2: SGHRS and YFSETQ. With V trimmed by 4 bases and J by 5 bases, 8 bases remained unmatched. The CDR3 runs to 14 residues. The CDR3 nucleotides read TGCGCCAGCAGCGTACTACAGGGGACGGAGACCCAGTACTTC. Protein product: CASSVLQGTETQYF.

This clone has more than one count but fewer than ten. The gene calls are TRBV7-3 and TRBJ1-2; D ambiguous. CDR1 and CDR2 from the germline V gene are SGHTA and FQGTGA. Trimming shortened V by 2 bases and J by 3 bases, and 13 bases separated the two germline ends. This CDR3 comprises 15 residues. The CDR3 loop reads CASSLDGEGYYGYTF. CDR3 coding DNA: TGTGCCAGCAGCTTAGATGGGGAGGGCTACTATGGCTACACCTTC.

This chain's CDR3 is CASSFKRQGRDEQYF. DNA of the CDR3: TGTGCCAGCAGCTTTAAGAGACAGGGAAGGGACGAGCAGTACTTC. V and J are TRBV5-8 and TRBJ2-7; TRBD1 matches at 7 bases. The V and J ends lost 2 bases and 5 bases, in that order; junction bases with no gene match: 10. Germline V gives CDR1 SGHTS, CDR2 YDEGEE. There are 15 residues in the CDR3.

The genes are TRBV15 and TRBJ1-5; D remains ambiguous. The CDR3 has 17 residues. The V gene's germline CDR1 is LNHNV and CDR2 YYDKDF (reference sequence). V lost 3 bases, J lost 7 bases, and 22 bases lay in between. The DNA for the CDR3 is TGTGCCACCAGCAGGAACCTGGTTTGGAAGGGAGGGCAGCCCCAGCATTTT. Protein: CATSRNLVWKGGQPQHF.